The clone carrying this T cell receptor (beta chain) was found a few times. Its antigen is not identified. Expressed TCRB transcripts were sequenced after all isolated RNA was converted to cDNA. TCRdb's copy holds only in-frame clones and misses some; the assay was immunoSEQ multiplex PCR. Found here are some 370,000 clones, around a tenth of them singletons; the top ten hold about 0.6%. The junction had 5 bases not matched to a gene; V was cut back by 4 bases and J by 6 bases. This CDR3 comprises 14 residues. Germline CDR1 and CDR2: SNHLY and FYNNEI. This entry is derived from a study of beta chain features in type 1 diabetes. Overall study findings and caveats: More deletions and fewer insertions at VDJ junctions were seen in type 1 diabetes patients. Among all four CD4+ subsets, Type 1 diabetes patients had TCRB CDR3s that were moderately but significantly shorter. TCRB repertoires of naive, central memory and Treg cells appeared more similar among patients than among healthy donors.

The clonotype comes from a man under 40 with type 1 diabetes. Input material: central memory CD4+ T cells from blood. The chain joins TRBV2 to TRBJ1-5; TRBD1 agrees at 8 bases. The CDR3 bases are TGTGCCAGCAGTGGGACAGGGTTGTCTCAGCCCCAGCATTTT. This codes for CASSGTGLSQPQHF.